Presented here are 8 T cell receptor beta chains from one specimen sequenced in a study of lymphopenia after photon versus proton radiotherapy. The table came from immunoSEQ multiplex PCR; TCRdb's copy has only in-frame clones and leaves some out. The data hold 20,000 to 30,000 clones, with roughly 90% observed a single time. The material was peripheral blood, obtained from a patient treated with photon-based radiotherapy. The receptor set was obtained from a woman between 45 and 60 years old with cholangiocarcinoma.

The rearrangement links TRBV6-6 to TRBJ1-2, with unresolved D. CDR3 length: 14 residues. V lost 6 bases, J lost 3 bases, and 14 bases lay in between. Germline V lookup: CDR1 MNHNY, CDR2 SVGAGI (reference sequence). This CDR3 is CASSDWESYYGYTF. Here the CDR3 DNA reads TGTGCCAGCAGCGACTGGGAGTCGTACTATGGCTACACCTTC.

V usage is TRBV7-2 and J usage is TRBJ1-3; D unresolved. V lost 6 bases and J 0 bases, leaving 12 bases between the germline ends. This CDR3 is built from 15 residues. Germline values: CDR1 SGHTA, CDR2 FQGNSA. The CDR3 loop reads CASSPQLISGNTIYF. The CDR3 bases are TGTGCCAGCAGTCCACAGCTTATCTCTGGAAACACCATATATTTT. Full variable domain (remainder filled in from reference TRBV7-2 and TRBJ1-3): GAGVSQSPSNKVTEKGKDVELRCDPISGHTALYWYRQSLGQGLEFLIYFQGNSAPDKSGLPSDRFSAERTGGSVSTLTIQRTQQEDSAVYLCASSPQLISGNTIYFGEGSWLTVV.

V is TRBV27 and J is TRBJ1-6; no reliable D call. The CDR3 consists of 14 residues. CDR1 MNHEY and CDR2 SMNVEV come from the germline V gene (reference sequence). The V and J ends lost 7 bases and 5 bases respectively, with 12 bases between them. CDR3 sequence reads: CASNWETDNSPLHF. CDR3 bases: TGTGCCAGCAACTGGGAGACCGATAATTCACCCCTCCACTTT.

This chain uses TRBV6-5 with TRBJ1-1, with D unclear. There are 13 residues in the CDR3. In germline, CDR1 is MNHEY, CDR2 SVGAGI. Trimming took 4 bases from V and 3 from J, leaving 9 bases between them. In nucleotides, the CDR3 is TGTGCCAGCAGTTTCCAGAGGGACACTGAAGCTTTCTTT. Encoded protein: CASSFQRDTEAFF.

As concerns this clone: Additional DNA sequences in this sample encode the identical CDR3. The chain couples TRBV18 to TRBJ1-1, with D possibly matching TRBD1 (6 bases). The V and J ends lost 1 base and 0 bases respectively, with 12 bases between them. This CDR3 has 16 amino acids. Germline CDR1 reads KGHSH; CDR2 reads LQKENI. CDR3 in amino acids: CASSPQGGTMNTEAFF. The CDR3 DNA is TGTGCCAGCTCACCACAGGGGGGAACCATGAACACTGAAGCTTTCTTT.

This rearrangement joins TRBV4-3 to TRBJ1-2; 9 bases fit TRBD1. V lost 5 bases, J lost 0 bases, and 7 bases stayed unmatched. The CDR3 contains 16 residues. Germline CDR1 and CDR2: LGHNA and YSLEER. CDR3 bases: TGCGCCAGCAGCGTTACAGGGGGCCGATCTAACTATGGCTACACCTTC. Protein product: CASSVTGGRSNYGYTF.

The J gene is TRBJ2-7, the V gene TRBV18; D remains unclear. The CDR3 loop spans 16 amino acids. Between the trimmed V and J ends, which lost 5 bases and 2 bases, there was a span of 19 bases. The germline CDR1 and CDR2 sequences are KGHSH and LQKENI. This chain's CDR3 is CASSSDLLSRTYEQYF. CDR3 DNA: TGTGCCAGCTCAAGCGATTTACTCTCGCGGACCTACGAGCAGTACTTC.

As DNA, the CDR3 is TGTGCCAGCAGCTTAGGTTGGGGGGCCAAAAACATTCAGTACTTC. It yields the protein CASSLGWGAKNIQYF. J is TRBJ2-4 and V is TRBV11-3; D assignment may be TRBD1 or TRBD2 (5 bases each). Per germline, CDR1 SGHNT and CDR2 YENEEA. Trimming removed 1 base from V and 1 base from J, with 8 bases in between. The length of the CDR3 is 15 residues.